Sequencing of this T cell receptor beta chain was carried out in a study of cytomegalovirus exposure and HLA in healthy donors. PCR involved 60 Vbeta and 13 Jbeta primers. In the original workflow: Later analysis identified 80 million to 90 million unique TCR beta chains, about 11 million shared. Clones were sequenced by immunoSEQ multiplex PCR, and TCRdb holds only the in-frame ones, with some missing. That table is the source of V, J and clone size, and D and trimming were worked out from the DNA. Of about 98,000 clones in the sample, more than 60% were seen once. Trimming took off 2 bases at V and 0 bases at J, with 10 bases between the two ends. This CDR3 is built from 15 residues. CDR1 and CDR2 (germline): SNHLY, FYNNEI.

The sequence derives from a man younger than 35 in good health and CMV-seropositive. The chain employs TRBV2 and TRBJ1-2; the D is unclear. The sequencing input was PBMCs. In DNA form, the CDR3 reads TGTGCCAGCAGTGAATCGGGAGAGACTAACTATGGCTACACCTTC. Amino acid sequence: CASSESGETNYGYTF.